The rows below give T cell receptor beta chains drawn from one sample of a study of vaccination and CD4 T cells after COVID-19. Antigen specificity for these receptors is unknown. TCRdb used MiXCR to reprocess the PCR reads, holding one entry per CDR3 protein. This table has about 20,000 distinct CDR3 sequences, 50% to 70% appearing once. The sample here was CD4+ T cells from blood, cultured in vitro, taken after SARS-CoV-2 vaccination. The receptors originated from a human donor who had recovered from COVID-19. The CDR3 runs from the conserved cysteine through the conserved F or W. D genes are given only for firm matches. Size is omitted from some rows. Given values are once, few, many or a class for expanded clones.

abundance: once; d_gene: TRBD1; v_gene: TRBV28; len: 14; j_gene: TRBJ2-7; CDR3aa: CASSSRDRVYEQYF; CDR3nt: TGTGCCAGCAGTTCCCGGGACAGGGTGTACGAGCAGTACTTC
abundance: few; d_gene: .; v_gene: TRBV7-2; len: 13; j_gene: TRBJ2-7; CDR3aa: CASSPQGTYEQYF; CDR3nt: TGTGCCAGCAGCCCTCAGGGGACCTACGAGCAGTACTTC
abundance: .; d_gene: TRBD1; v_gene: TRBV5-1; len: 14; j_gene: TRBJ1-1; CDR3aa: CASSRGQGGTEAFF; CDR3nt: TGCGCCAGCAGTCGGGGACAGGGGGGGACTGAAGCTTTCTTT
abundance: .; d_gene: .; v_gene: TRBV27; len: 13; j_gene: TRBJ2-3; CDR3aa: CASSLRTQDTQYF; CDR3nt: TGTGCCAGCAGTTTGCGTACCCAAGATACGCAGTATTTT
abundance: .; d_gene: .; v_gene: TRBV6-5; len: 14; j_gene: TRBJ1-2; CDR3aa: CASSYEGRGTGYTF; CDR3nt: TGTGCCAGCAGTTACGAGGGTAGGGGTACTGGCTACACCTTC
abundance: .; d_gene: TRBD1; v_gene: TRBV2; len: 11; j_gene: TRBJ1-1; CDR3aa: CASSEAGQEFF; CDR3nt: TGTGCCAGCAGTGAAGCCGGACAGGAGTTCTTT
abundance: .; d_gene: .; v_gene: TRBV29-1; len: 11; j_gene: TRBJ1-2; CDR3aa: CSVDRAGGYTF; CDR3nt: TGCAGCGTTGACAGGGCCGGTGGCTACACCTTC
abundance: .; d_gene: .; v_gene: TRBV28; len: 15; j_gene: TRBJ1-3; CDR3aa: CASSFAGPGGNTIYF; CDR3nt: TGTGCCAGCAGTTTCGCGGGACCCGGCGGGAACACCATATATTTT
abundance: few; d_gene: TRBD1; v_gene: TRBV20-1; len: 13; j_gene: TRBJ1-2; CDR3aa: CSAPQGAGVGYTF; CDR3nt: TGCAGTGCCCCCCAGGGGGCAGGGGTTGGCTACACCTTC
abundance: .; d_gene: .; v_gene: TRBV6-1; len: 13; j_gene: TRBJ1-2; CDR3aa: CASRPDRASRYTF; CDR3nt: TGTGCCAGCAGACCGGACCGCGCCTCTCGCTACACCTTC
abundance: .; d_gene: TRBD1; v_gene: TRBV28; len: 17; j_gene: TRBJ1-2; CDR3aa: CASTVMGQGAYYYGYTF; CDR3nt: TGTGCCAGCACCGTAATGGGACAGGGGGCTTACTACTATGGCTACACCTTC
abundance: few; d_gene: .; v_gene: TRBV19; len: 13; j_gene: TRBJ1-2; CDR3aa: CASQPDRRYGYTF; CDR3nt: TGTGCCAGCCAGCCCGACAGAAGATATGGCTACACCTTC
abundance: .; d_gene: TRBD2; v_gene: TRBV20-1; len: 15; j_gene: TRBJ2-4; CDR3aa: CSATSIAGGRNIQYF; CDR3nt: TGCAGTGCTACAAGCATAGCGGGGGGAAGGAACATTCAGTACTTC
abundance: .; d_gene: .; v_gene: TRBV20-1; len: 14; j_gene: TRBJ2-1; CDR3aa: CSAPFADRYNEQFF; CDR3nt: TGCAGTGCGCCTTTTGCGGACCGCTACAATGAGCAGTTCTTC
abundance: .; d_gene: .; v_gene: TRBV7-2; len: 14; j_gene: TRBJ1-5; CDR3aa: CASSSRWGNQPQHF; CDR3nt: TGTGCCAGCAGCTCCCGATGGGGGAATCAGCCCCAGCATTTT
abundance: .; d_gene: .; v_gene: TRBV5-4; len: 13; j_gene: TRBJ1-1; CDR3aa: CASSIMDGDAAFF; CDR3nt: TGTGCCAGCAGCATTATGGACGGGGACGCAGCTTTCTTT
abundance: .; d_gene: .; v_gene: TRBV20-1; len: 14; j_gene: TRBJ2-1; CDR3aa: CSARGWRNLNEQFF; CDR3nt: TGCAGTGCTAGAGGGTGGCGGAACCTAAATGAGCAGTTCTTC
abundance: few; d_gene: TRBD1; v_gene: TRBV20-1; len: 15; j_gene: TRBJ1-2; CDR3aa: CSAARTGEANYGYTF; CDR3nt: TGCAGTGCCGCCAGAACAGGGGAAGCTAACTATGGCTACACCTTC
abundance: .; d_gene: .; v_gene: TRBV6-1; len: 15; j_gene: TRBJ1-6; CDR3aa: CASTRVGKGNSPLHF; CDR3nt: TGTGCCAGCACACGCGTAGGCAAGGGTAATTCACCCCTCCACTTT
abundance: .; d_gene: TRBD1; v_gene: TRBV19; len: 15; j_gene: TRBJ1-6; CDR3aa: CASEGQGANNSPLHF; CDR3nt: TGTGCCAGTGAAGGACAGGGGGCGAATAATTCACCCCTCCACTTT
abundance: .; d_gene: .; v_gene: TRBV28; len: 14; j_gene: TRBJ1-6; CDR3aa: CASSLTGDNSPLHF; CDR3nt: TGTGCCAGCAGTTTGACGGGAGATAATTCACCCCTCCACTTT
abundance: .; d_gene: .; v_gene: TRBV6-1; len: 12; j_gene: TRBJ2-3; CDR3aa: CASRDSTDTQYF; CDR3nt: TGTGCCAGCAGGGACAGCACAGATACGCAGTATTTT